What follows describes a single T cell receptor beta chain. The CDR3 has 13 amino acids. CDR1 is MNHEY, CDR2 SVGAGI, per germline. With 2 bases removed from V and 5 bases from J, the gap between germline ends came to 7 bases. The data derive from a study of control samples from healthy donors and cancer patients. Method: immunoSEQ multiplex PCR; TCRdb's copy keeps in-frame clones and lacks some. The table records 100,000 to 150,000 clones, over 80% of them present only once. What was sequenced was blood. V gene TRBV6-5 combines with J gene TRBJ1-5; D is unresolved. The receptor comes from a woman aged 45-65 years in good health. In DNA form, the CDR3 reads TGTGCCAGCAGTTACCGAGAAGATCAGCCCCAGCATTTT. Translating gives CASSYREDQPQHF.